The 25 T cell receptor beta chains below all came from one sample that was sequenced in a study of T cell responses to AZD1222 COVID-19 vaccine. TCRdb's table, derived via immunoSEQ multiplex PCR, lists solely in-frame clones and lacks some. Of roughly 96,000 clones listed, 80% to 90% are singletons. This specimen was peripheral blood, taken on day 0 of AZD1222 vaccination. The source of these receptors is an adult in good health.

This sequence joins TRBV28 and TRBJ1-1; 9 nucleotides line up with TRBD1. The CDR3 loop spans 17 amino acids. Trimming at V came to 8 bases and at J to 5 bases, leaving 18 bases not matched to a gene. From germline, CDR1 is MDHEN and CDR2 SYDVKM. CDR3 DNA sequence: TGTGCCAGCGGCAGTAAGCTAACAGGGGGCGCAGAGACTGAAGCTTTCTTT. Amino acid sequence: CASGSKLTGGAETEAFF.

The V and J genes are TRBV19 and TRBJ1-2; D may be TRBD1 (5 bases). The CDR3 runs to 14 residues. Germline V gives CDR1 LNHDA, CDR2 SQIVND (reference sequence). V was trimmed by 5 bases and J by 4 bases, leaving 14 bases between them. The DNA of the CDR3 is TGTGCCAGTAGTTCCTCGACAGCACCCTATGGCTACACCTTC. Protein: CASSSSTAPYGYTF.

This clone was counted a single time. The chain's CDR3 is CASSFIRGDTEAFF. CDR3 nucleotide sequence: TGTGCCAGCAGCTTTATCCGGGGGGACACTGAAGCTTTCTTT. The chain combines TRBV5-5 with TRBJ1-1; D may be TRBD1 (5 bases). Germline-derived CDR1 and CDR2 are SGHKS and YYEKEE (reference sequence). The CDR3 has 14 residues. The V and J ends lost 2 bases and 3 bases respectively, with 11 bases between them.

The chain recombines TRBV4-2 with TRBJ1-4, with 7 bases that match TRBD1. From germline, CDR1 is LGHNA and CDR2 YNFKEQ. This CDR3 has 14 amino acids. V shed 6 bases, J shed 3 bases, and the junction held 4 bases outside the gene matches. The CDR3 DNA sequence: TGTGCCAGCAGTCGGGACAGCTCTAATGAAAAACTGTTTTTT. Translated: CASSRDSSNEKLFF.

The V and J genes are TRBV30 and TRBJ1-2, with D unresolved. V lost 0 bases to trimming and J lost 2 bases, with 7 bases between them. The CDR3 consists of 13 residues. Germline V CDR1 and CDR2: GTSNPN, SVGIG (reference sequence). Written as DNA, the CDR3 is TGTGCCTGGAGTGTGGGGATAAACTATGGCTACACCTTC. This gives the protein CAWSVGINYGYTF. Using reference TRBV30 and TRBJ1-2 for the parts outside the CDR3, the full variable domain is SQTIHQWPATLVQPVGSPLSLECTVEGTSNPNLYWYRQAAGRGLQLLFYSVGIGQISSEVPQNLSASRPQDRQFILSSKKLLLSDSGFYLCAWSVGINYGYTFGSGTRLTVV.

This sequence joins TRBV6-1 and TRBJ1-6; D gene unclear. Germline V gene sequence: CDR1 MNHNS, CDR2 SASEGT. This CDR3 region has 14 residues. With 0 bases removed from V and 5 bases from J, the gap between germline ends came to 5 bases. The CDR3 DNA follows: TGTGCCAGCAGTGAAGCCCCCCATAATTCACCCCTCCACTTT. This encodes CASSEAPHNSPLHF.

The CDR3 loop reads CASSRGGKNTEAFF. The CDR3, as DNA: TGTGCCAGCAGCAGGGGGGGTAAGAACACTGAAGCTTTCTTT. The rearrangement links TRBV21-1 to TRBJ1-1. TRBV21-1 is classified as a pseudogene. The CDR3 totals 14 residues.

This chain uses TRBV29-1 with TRBJ2-1; 10 nucleotides line up with TRBD1. Unmatched junction bases numbered 7, after V lost 4 bases and J lost 7 bases. The CDR3 sequence is 14 residues long. Germline V gene data show CDR1 as SQVTM and CDR2 as ANQGSEA. CDR3 residues: CSVARTGGGNEQFF. DNA of the CDR3: TGCAGCGTTGCCAGGACAGGGGGTGGGAATGAGCAGTTCTTC.

The chain employs TRBV30 and TRBJ2-3, with TRBD2 matching over 7 bases. With V trimmed by 4 bases and J by 4 bases, 2 bases remained unmatched. The length of the CDR3 is 12 residues. In germline, CDR1 is GTSNPN, CDR2 SVGIG (reference sequence). CDR3 residues: CAWTSGADTQYF. The DNA for the CDR3 is TGTGCCTGGACTAGCGGAGCAGATACGCAGTATTTT.

The V call is TRBV6-5, the J call TRBJ1-1; D is possibly TRBD1 (5 bases). Germline V gene sequence: CDR1 MNHEY, CDR2 SVGAGI. Trimming pared 6 bases from V and 4 bases from J, leaving 15 bases between. This CDR3 is 14 amino acids long. The CDR3 region is CASRIGWGITEAFF. The CDR3 DNA reads TGTGCCAGCAGGATAGGGTGGGGGATCACTGAAGCTTTCTTT.

The chain employs TRBV30 and TRBJ1-3; TRBD1 matches at 9 bases. Trimming took 8 bases from V and 2 from J; bases not matched to a gene: 7. The CDR3 is 14 amino acids. The germline V gene has CDR1 GTSNPN and CDR2 SVGIG (reference sequence). CDR3 DNA: TGTGCCAGCGGGACAGGGAGAACTGGAAACACCATATATTTT. This sequence encodes CASGTGRTGNTIYF.

The V gene is TRBV4-1, the J gene TRBJ1-1; the match to TRBD1 covers 10 bases. Germline V gene data show CDR1 as MGHRA and CDR2 as YSYEKL. The length of the CDR3 is 13 residues. Trimming removed 6 bases from V and 14 bases from J; junction bases left unmatched: 12. The CDR3 protein is CASRRTGGSQRFF. The CDR3 DNA reads TGCGCCAGCAGACGGACAGGGGGATCCCAAAGATTCTTT.

This clone has only one observation. V and J are TRBV5-1 and TRBJ2-7; TRBD1 matches 9 bases. This CDR3 region has 16 residues. Germline V gives CDR1 SGHRS, CDR2 YFSETQ. V lost 3 bases to trimming and J lost 1 base; unmatched junction nucleotides: 8. The chain's CDR3 is CASSSLTGTGSYEQYF. The CDR3 DNA follows: TGCGCCAGCAGCTCGCTCACCGGGACAGGGTCCTACGAGCAGTACTTC. Combining the CDR3 with reference TRBV5-1 and TRBJ2-7 gives the whole variable domain KAGVTQTPRYLIKTRGQQVTLSCSPISGHRSVSWYQQTPGQGLQFLFEYFSETQRNKGNFPGRFSGRQFSNSRSEMNVSTLELGDSALYLCASSSLTGTGSYEQYFGPGTRLTVT.

This clone was counted once. V and J are TRBV19 and TRBJ2-2; D remains ambiguous. Germline V gene sequence: CDR1 LNHDA, CDR2 SQIVND (reference sequence). The CDR3 length is 14 residues. V lost 8 bases and J 6 bases, leaving 16 bases between the germline ends. CDR3 residues: CASGPPSFPGELFF. The CDR3 region has the DNA TGTGCCAGTGGGCCTCCTAGTTTCCCCGGGGAGCTGTTTTTT.

V usage is TRBV6-4 and J usage is TRBJ2-1; D possibly corresponds to TRBD2 (5 bases). Trimming left V 3 bases short and J 8 bases short, with 11 bases between. The CDR3 loop spans 13 amino acids. CDR1 and CDR2 from the germline V gene are MRHNA and SNTAGT. The CDR3 region has the DNA TGTGCCAGCAGTGATACGGGGATCGATGAGCAGTTCTTC. Translated: CASSDTGIDEQFF.

The V call is TRBV3-1 (or the pseudogene TRBV3-2), the J call TRBJ2-1; 7 nucleotides line up with TRBD2. Germline V gives CDR1 LGHDT, CDR2 YNNKEL (reference sequence). This CDR3 region has 16 residues. After removal of 1 base from V and 7 bases from J, the junction contained 10 bases not matched to a gene. The CDR3 nucleotides are TGTGCCAGCAGCCAAGGGTCCGGGGGGTCGTGGAATGAGCAGTTCTTC. It specifies CASSQGSGGSWNEQFF.

The V and J genes are TRBV12-5 and TRBJ2-1; TRBD2 agrees at 8 bases. Germline trimming cut 1 base from V and 12 bases from J; bases unmatched to any gene: 11. CDR3 length: 15 residues. CDR1 is LGHNT and CDR2 is FRNRAP in the germline V gene. CDR3 sequence (DNA): TGTGCTAGTGGTTTGGGAGCGGGGGCAAACGAGGGGCAGTTCTTC. It translates to CASGLGAGANEGQFF.

This clone was detected only a few times. The V gene is TRBV4-2, the J gene TRBJ1-6; D may be TRBD1 (5 bases). The ends were cut back, 4 bases at V and 0 bases at J, with 10 bases in the middle. Germline CDR1 reads LGHNA; CDR2 reads YNFKEQ. The CDR3 is 16 amino acids. CDR3 sequence: CASSPGGGSYNSPLHF. DNA for the CDR3: TGTGCCAGCAGCCCAGGTGGGGGCTCCTATAATTCACCCCTCCACTTT.

V usage is TRBV3-1 (or the pseudogene TRBV3-2) and J usage is TRBJ1-1, with 8 bases matching TRBD1. CDR1 and CDR2 (germline): LGHDT, YNNKEL (reference sequence). This CDR3 comprises 14 residues. Trimming took 6 bases from V and 6 from J; bases not matched to a gene: 9. The CDR3 reads CASSTTGGGPEAFF. CDR3 bases: TGTGCCAGCAGTACTACAGGGGGTGGGCCTGAAGCTTTCTTT.

The genes are TRBV5-4 and TRBJ1-2; 10 nucleotides match TRBD1. Trimming at V came to 4 bases and at J to 2 bases, leaving 8 bases not matched to a gene. Per germline, CDR1 SGHNT and CDR2 YYREEE (reference sequence). There are 16 residues in the CDR3. The CDR3 region has the DNA TGTGCCAGCAGCCCCCGGGACAGGGGCCGGAACTATGGCTACACCTTC. It specifies CASSPRDRGRNYGYTF.

This sequence joins TRBV20-1 and TRBJ2-5; TRBD2 matches at 11 bases. V lost 3 bases and J lost 4; bases outside the gene matches: 7. Germline V gene lookup returns CDR1 DFQATT and CDR2 SNEGSKA (reference sequence). The CDR3 runs 15 residues. CDR3 residues: CSASPSGGPRETQYF. The CDR3 bases are TGCAGTGCTAGTCCTAGCGGGGGGCCTCGAGAGACCCAGTACTTC.

V gene TRBV9 combines with J gene TRBJ1-4; possible D gene TRBD1, 5 bases. The CDR3 runs to 14 residues. Germline lookup yields CDR1 SGDLS and CDR2 YYNGEE. V was clipped by 2 bases and J by 6 bases, with 11 bases between them. CDR3 loop: CASSVGTGHEKLFF. The CDR3, as DNA: TGTGCCAGCAGCGTCGGGACGGGACATGAAAAACTGTTTTTT.

This chain uses TRBV3-1 (or the pseudogene TRBV3-2) with TRBJ1-1, with D unresolved. Per germline, CDR1 LGHDT and CDR2 YNNKEL (reference sequence). V was shortened by 1 base and J by 4 bases, with 10 bases between the two germline ends. CDR3 length: 14 residues. The CDR3 sequence is CASSQVGMGTEAFF. CDR3 coding DNA: TGTGCCAGCAGCCAAGTCGGGATGGGCACTGAAGCTTTCTTT.

The genes are TRBV5-1 and TRBJ2-2, with 9 bases that match TRBD2. Germline trimming cut 3 bases from V and 4 bases from J; bases unmatched to any gene: 10. Germline-derived CDR1 and CDR2 are SGHRS and YFSETQ. This CDR3 spans 17 amino acids. The CDR3, as DNA: TGCGCCAGCAGCTCCCTCCTAGCGGGACTTGGCACCGGGGAGCTGTTTTTT. It yields the protein CASSSLLAGLGTGELFF.

This clone was seen just once. The chain combines TRBV10-1 with TRBJ2-7; a possible D gene is TRBD2 (6 bases). The CDR3 sequence is 13 residues long. The germline CDR1 and CDR2 sequences are WNHNN and SYGVQD (reference sequence). V lost 11 bases and J lost 3, with 17 bases in between. This chain's CDR3 is CAWGESARYEQYF. In nucleotides, the CDR3 is TGCGCCTGGGGGGAGTCCGCTCGCTACGAGCAGTACTTC.